The rows below give T cell receptor beta chains drawn from one sample of a study of T cells in Graves' hyperthyroidism and ophthalmopathy. TCRdb recomputed calls from the multiplex PCR reads with MiXCR, one row per CDR3 protein. The sample holds hundreds of thousands of distinct CDR3 sequences, 15% to 18% seen once. Sequenced input: blood. The source of these receptors is a woman aged 18 to 35 with Graves' hyperthyroidism. Each CDR3 is given with its conserved first and last residue. The D gene is left open where the match is weak. Only part of the rows carry a size: once, few, many, or a class if the clone is expanded.

cdr3_aa	cdr3_nt	d_call	v_call	clone_size	j_call
CASSPEPPGVTGELFF	TGTGCCAGCAGCCCCGAACCCCCAGGAGTAACCGGGGAGCTGTTTTTT	.	TRBV9	few	TRBJ2-2
CASSEYLNQPQHF	TGTGCCAGCAGTGAATATCTCAATCAGCCCCAGCATTTT	.	TRBV6-1	many	TRBJ1-5
CASSYSYRYGEQFF	TGTGCCAGCAGTTACTCGTACCGCTATGGGGAGCAGTTCTTC	.	TRBV6-5	.	TRBJ2-1
CASSSSPGRELFF	TGTGCCAGCAGTTCCTCCCCAGGTCGGGAGCTGTTTTTT	.	TRBV6-5	few	TRBJ2-2
CASSESREAPLHF	TGCGCCAGCAGTGAGTCTCGAGAGGCGCCCCTCCACTTT	.	TRBV10-2	.	TRBJ1-6
CASRKDRRNQPQHF	TGTGCCAGCAGGAAGGACAGACGCAATCAGCCCCAGCATTTT	.	TRBV6-1	.	TRBJ1-5
CASSQDRVAGGLGNTGELFF	TGTGCCAGCAGCCAAGATAGGGTAGCGGGGGGGCTTGGGAACACCGGGGAGCTGTTTTTT	TRBD2	TRBV4-2	many	TRBJ2-2
CASSLERRGGFETRYF	TGTGCTAGCAGCTTAGAACGGCGGGGGGGGTTTGAGACCCGGTACTTC	TRBD2	TRBV7-7	.	TRBJ2-5
CASSYSREYGYTF	TGTGCCAGCAGTTACTCGAGAGAGTATGGCTACACCTTC	.	TRBV6-2/TRBV6-3	many	TRBJ1-2
CASSPNRGGSPLHF	TGTGCCAGCAGTCCAAACAGGGGTGGATCACCCCTCCACTTT	TRBD1	TRBV12-3/TRBV12-4	many	TRBJ1-6
CASSRTSGARNTEAFF	TGTGCCAGCAGCCGGACGTCGGGGGCGCGGAACACTGAAGCTTTCTTT	.	TRBV27	many	TRBJ1-1
CASSSGQGQFQPQHF	TGTGCCAGCAGCTCCGGACAGGGGCAGTTTCAGCCCCAGCATTTT	TRBD1	TRBV12-3/TRBV12-4	many	TRBJ1-5
CASSDRTANTEAFF	TGCGCCAGCAGTGACAGGACGGCGAACACTGAAGCTTTCTTT	.	TRBV10-2	many	TRBJ1-1
CASSRTREETQYF	TGTGCCAGCAGCAGGACTAGGGAAGAGACCCAGTACTTC	TRBD2	TRBV6-1	many	TRBJ2-5
CSARVGAGDYEQYF	TGCAGTGCTAGAGTAGGGGCCGGTGACTACGAGCAGTACTTC	.	TRBV20-1	many	TRBJ2-7
CASSLVGTSGYEQYF	TGTGCCAGCAGCTTAGTAGGGACTAGCGGCTACGAGCAGTACTTC	TRBD2	TRBV7-2	many	TRBJ2-7
CSARGRVEENYGYTF	TGCAGTGCTAGGGGCAGAGTCGAAGAGAACTATGGCTACACCTTC	.	TRBV20-1	.	TRBJ1-2
CASSIATASNQPQHF	TGTGCCAGTAGTATAGCGACAGCGAGCAATCAGCCCCAGCATTTT	.	TRBV19	many	TRBJ1-5
CASSQEWSGGELFF	TGCGCCAGCAGCCAAGAGTGGAGTGGCGGGGAGCTGTTTTTT	.	TRBV4-1	.	TRBJ2-2
CASSLNRYQPQHF	TGTGCCAGCAGCCTTAACAGGTATCAGCCCCAGCATTTT	.	TRBV7-3	many	TRBJ1-5
CSARGSGRTNYGYTF	TGCAGTGCTAGAGGGAGTGGCAGGACTAACTATGGCTACACCTTC	.	TRBV20-1	many	TRBJ1-2
CAWSESAWDTIYF	TGTGCCTGGAGTGAATCAGCGTGGGACACCATATATTTT	.	TRBV30	many	TRBJ1-3
CASTGGPPDTQYF	TGTGCCAGCACCGGAGGGCCCCCAGATACGCAGTATTTT	.	TRBV2	many	TRBJ2-3
CASSLDGTNTGELFF	TGTGCCAGCAGTTTAGATGGAACGAACACCGGGGAGCTGTTTTTT	.	TRBV7-2	many	TRBJ2-2
CASSYSGDFTGELFF	TGTGCCAGCAGTTACTCGGGGGATTTCACCGGGGAGCTGTTTTTT	.	TRBV6-5	few	TRBJ2-2
CASSLVAGVNEQFF	TGTGCCAGCAGCTTAGTTGCGGGAGTCAATGAGCAGTTCTTC	TRBD2	TRBV7-9	.	TRBJ2-1
CASSQDQGGPADTQYF	TGTGCCAGCAGCCAAGATCAGGGGGGGCCTGCAGATACGCAGTATTTT	.	TRBV3-1	many	TRBJ2-3
CASSSAGVGNIQYF	TGTGCCAGCAGTTCAGCAGGGGTGGGGAACATTCAGTACTTC	.	TRBV6-1	many	TRBJ2-4
CASSLAGDTEQFF	TGTGCCAGCAGCCTAGCGGGAGATACTGAGCAGTTCTTC	TRBD2	TRBV13	many	TRBJ2-1
CASSVGNSPLHF	TGTGCCAGCAGCGTTGGAAATTCACCCCTCCACTTT	.	TRBV9	many	TRBJ1-6
CASSVVSGFTGKLFF	TGTGCCAGCAGCGTCGTCTCAGGGTTTACCGGGAAGCTGTTTTTT	.	TRBV9	few	TRBJ2-2
CSARRLAGMQYF	TGCAGTGCTAGGAGGCTAGCGGGAATGCAGTATTTT	TRBD2	TRBV20-1	few	TRBJ2-3
CASSLSGVPGNTIYF	TGTGCCAGCAGCTTATCCGGGGTTCCTGGAAACACCATATATTTT	.	TRBV7-9	few	TRBJ1-3
CASSRNRDPYSQTPLHF	TGTGCCAGCAGTCGAAACCGGGACCCCTATTCCCAAACACCCCTCCACTTT	.	TRBV12-3/TRBV12-4	many	TRBJ1-6
CASSFRWRGRVTQYF	TGTGCCAGCAGCTTCAGGTGGAGGGGGCGCGTGACCCAGTACTTC	.	TRBV7-9	many	TRBJ2-5
CASSPPSPYEQYF	TGTGCCAGCTCACCACCATCTCCGTACGAGCAGTACTTC	.	TRBV18	many	TRBJ2-7
CASSYSNGAYGYTF	TGTGCCAGCAGTTACTCGAACGGGGCCTATGGCTACACCTTC	.	TRBV6-6	many	TRBJ1-2
CSASSQETSSGNTIYF	TGCAGTGCTAGTAGCCAGGAGACTAGCTCTGGAAACACCATATATTTT	.	TRBV20-1	.	TRBJ1-3
CASSKDYRLSYEQYF	TGCGCCAGCAGCAAGGACTACAGGCTGTCCTACGAGCAGTACTTC	.	TRBV5-1	few	TRBJ2-7
CASSFRTSTYGYTF	TGTGCCAGCAGTTTCCGGACAAGCACCTATGGCTACACCTTC	.	TRBV6-2/TRBV6-3	many	TRBJ1-2
CASSSPSGASYEQYF	TGTGCCAGCAGTTCGCCTAGCGGGGCCTCCTACGAGCAGTACTTC	TRBD2	TRBV28	many	TRBJ2-7
CAWRQRKNEKLFF	TGTGCCTGGAGGCAACGGAAGAATGAAAAACTGTTTTTT	.	TRBV30	many	TRBJ1-4
CATSAKNEQFF	TGTGCCACCAGCGCCAAAAATGAGCAGTTCTTC	.	TRBV24-1	many	TRBJ2-1
CASSLGSGTGNTIYF	TGTGCCAGCAGCTTAGGGTCAGGGACTGGAAACACCATATATTTT	.	TRBV7-2	.	TRBJ1-3
CASSQGQGHNSPLHF	TGTGCCAGCAGCCAGGGACAGGGCCATAATTCACCCCTCCACTTT	TRBD1	TRBV3-1	many	TRBJ1-6
CASSRGPGQGALNGQFF	TGTGCCAGCAGCCGTGGACCGGGACAGGGGGCACTGAATGGGCAGTTCTTC	TRBD1	TRBV11-3	.	TRBJ2-1
CSARGTSDSTDTQYF	TGCAGTGCTAGGGGAACTAGCGACAGCACAGATACGCAGTATTTT	TRBD2	TRBV20-1	many	TRBJ2-3
CASRLTSGGVYNEQFF	TGTGCCAGCAGGTTAACTAGCGGGGGAGTCTACAATGAGCAGTTCTTC	TRBD2	TRBV12-3/TRBV12-4	many	TRBJ2-1